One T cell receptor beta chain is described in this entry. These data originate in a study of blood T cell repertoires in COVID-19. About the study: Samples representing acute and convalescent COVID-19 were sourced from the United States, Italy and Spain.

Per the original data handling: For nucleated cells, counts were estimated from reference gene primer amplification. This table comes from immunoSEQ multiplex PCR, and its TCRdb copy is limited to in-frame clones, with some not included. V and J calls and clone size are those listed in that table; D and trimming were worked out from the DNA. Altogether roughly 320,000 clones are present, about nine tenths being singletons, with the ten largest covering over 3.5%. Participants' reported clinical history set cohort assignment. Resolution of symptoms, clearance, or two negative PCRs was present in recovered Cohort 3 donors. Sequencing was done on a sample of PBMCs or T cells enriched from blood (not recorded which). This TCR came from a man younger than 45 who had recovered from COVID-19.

The CDR3 loop is CASSSPERVPWPRGTDTQYF. CDR3 DNA: TGTGCCAGCAGCTCCCCTGAACGGGTGCCGTGGCCCCGTGGCACAGATACGCAGTATTTT. The chain joins TRBV11-3 to TRBJ2-3; D call uncertain. Trimming cost V 4 bases and J 1 base, with 27 bases left between them. Germline-derived CDR1 and CDR2 are SGHNT and YENEEA. The CDR3 runs to 20 residues.